What follows is one TCR beta chain and its context. TCRdb re-called the RACE reads with MiXCR, one entry per CDR3 protein. The sample lists about 380,000 distinct CDR3 sequences, 6% to 7% occurring once. Time point here: patch test 2, 6 weeks after DPC sensitization. Treatment given: therapeutic diphenylcyclopropenone sensitization with weekly scalp DPC. This sample was taken from a study of human T cells and chemical hapten exposure. On the study more broadly: Alopecia areata, totalis and universalis patients, mostly female, were included.

Per the germline V gene, CDR1 is SGHRS and CDR2 is YFSETQ. The V end was cut by 2 bases, the J end by 0 bases, with 10 bases between. The length of the CDR3 is 15 residues. This clonotype originated in a young woman with alopecia areata. Some clones in this sample may be carry-over from other donors' samples. This chain joins TRBV5-1 and TRBJ2-3, with a possible D match to TRBD1 (5 bases). This sample comprised whole blood, obtained in connection with sensitization to the hapten diphenylcyclopropenone (DPC). This CDR3 reads CASSFGTGSTDTQYF. The CDR3 nucleotides read TGCGCCAGCAGCTTTGGTACAGGTAGCACAGATACGCAGTATTTT. Complete variable domain (other parts from reference TRBV5-1 and TRBJ2-3): KAGVTQTPRYLIKTRGQQVTLSCSPISGHRSVSWYQQTPGQGLQFLFEYFSETQRNKGNFPGRFSGRQFSNSRSEMNVSTLELGDSALYLCASSFGTGSTDTQYFGPGTRLTVL.